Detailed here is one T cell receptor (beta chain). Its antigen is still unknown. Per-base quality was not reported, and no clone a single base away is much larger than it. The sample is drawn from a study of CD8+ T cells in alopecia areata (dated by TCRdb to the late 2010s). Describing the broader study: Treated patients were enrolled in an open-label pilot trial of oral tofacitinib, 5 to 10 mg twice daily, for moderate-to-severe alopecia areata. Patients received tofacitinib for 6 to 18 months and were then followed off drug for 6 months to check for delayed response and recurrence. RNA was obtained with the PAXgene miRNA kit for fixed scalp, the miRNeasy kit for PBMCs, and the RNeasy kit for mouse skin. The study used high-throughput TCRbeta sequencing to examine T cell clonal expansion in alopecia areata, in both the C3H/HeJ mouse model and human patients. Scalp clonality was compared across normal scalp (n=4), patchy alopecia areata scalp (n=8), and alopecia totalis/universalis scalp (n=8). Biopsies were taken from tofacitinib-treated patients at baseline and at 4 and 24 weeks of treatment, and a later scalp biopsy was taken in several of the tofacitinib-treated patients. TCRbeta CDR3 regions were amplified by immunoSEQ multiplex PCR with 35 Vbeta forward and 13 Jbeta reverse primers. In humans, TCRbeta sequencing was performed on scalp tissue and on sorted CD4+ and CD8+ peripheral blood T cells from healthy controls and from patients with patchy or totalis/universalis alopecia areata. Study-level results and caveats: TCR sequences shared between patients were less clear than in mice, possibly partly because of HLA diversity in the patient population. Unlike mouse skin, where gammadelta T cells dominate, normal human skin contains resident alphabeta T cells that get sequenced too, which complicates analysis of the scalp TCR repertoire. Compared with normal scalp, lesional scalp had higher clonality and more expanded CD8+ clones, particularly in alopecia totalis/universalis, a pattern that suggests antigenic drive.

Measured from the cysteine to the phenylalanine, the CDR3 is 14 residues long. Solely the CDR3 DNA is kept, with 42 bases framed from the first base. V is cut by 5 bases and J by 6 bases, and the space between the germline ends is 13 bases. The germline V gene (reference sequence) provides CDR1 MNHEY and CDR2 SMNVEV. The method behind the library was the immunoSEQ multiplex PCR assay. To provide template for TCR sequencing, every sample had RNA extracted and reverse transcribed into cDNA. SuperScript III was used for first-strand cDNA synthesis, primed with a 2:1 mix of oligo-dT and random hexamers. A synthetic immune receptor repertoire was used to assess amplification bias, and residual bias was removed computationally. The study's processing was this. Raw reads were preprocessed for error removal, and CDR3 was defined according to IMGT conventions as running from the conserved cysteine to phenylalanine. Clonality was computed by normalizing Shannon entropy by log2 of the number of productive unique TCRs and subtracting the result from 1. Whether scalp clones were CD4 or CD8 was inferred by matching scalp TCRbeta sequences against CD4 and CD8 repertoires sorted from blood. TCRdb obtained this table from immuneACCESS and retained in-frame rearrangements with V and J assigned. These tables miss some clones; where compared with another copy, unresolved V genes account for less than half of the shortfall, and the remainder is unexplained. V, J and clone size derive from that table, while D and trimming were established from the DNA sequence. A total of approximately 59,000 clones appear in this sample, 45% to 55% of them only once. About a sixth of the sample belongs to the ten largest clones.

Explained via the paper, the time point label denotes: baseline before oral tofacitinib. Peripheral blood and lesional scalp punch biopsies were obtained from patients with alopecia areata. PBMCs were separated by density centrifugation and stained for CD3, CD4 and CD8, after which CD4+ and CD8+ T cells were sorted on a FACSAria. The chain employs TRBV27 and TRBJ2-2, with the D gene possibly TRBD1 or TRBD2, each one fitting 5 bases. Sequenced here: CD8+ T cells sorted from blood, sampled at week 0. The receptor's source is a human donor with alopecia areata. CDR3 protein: CASSPGLGAGELFF. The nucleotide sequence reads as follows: TGTGCCAGCAGTCCAGGACTGGGGGCCGGGGAGCTGTTTTTT.